Below, 13 T cell receptor beta chains from the same sample are listed, as sequenced in a study of cytomegalovirus exposure and HLA in healthy donors. It was with 60 Vbeta and 13 Jbeta primers that the PCR ran. The table came from immunoSEQ multiplex PCR; TCRdb's copy has only in-frame clones and leaves some out. The profile shows tens of thousands of clones, under 85% of them singletons. The sample consisted of PBMCs. Receptors were obtained from a male donor in good health and CMV-seronegative.

This chain links TRBV6-5 with TRBJ1-1; 8 bases are shared with TRBD1. The germline gives CDR1 MNHEY, CDR2 SVGAGI. The V segment lost 2 bases and the J segment 4 bases; nucleotides outside the gene matches: 9. The CDR3 covers 16 residues. CDR3 residues: CASSYRVTGGRTEAFF. The DNA for the CDR3 is TGTGCCAGCAGTTACAGGGTTACAGGGGGTCGCACTGAAGCTTTCTTT.

In this sample, this clone turned up a few times. The V and J genes are TRBV28 and TRBJ2-6; D gene uncertain. Trimming shortened V by 6 bases and J by 3 bases, and 9 bases separated the two germline ends. This CDR3 has 14 amino acids. Germline V gene lookup returns CDR1 MDHEN and CDR2 SYDVKM. The CDR3 loop reads CASSHSRGANVLTF. CDR3 in DNA: TGTGCCAGCAGCCACTCTCGTGGGGCCAACGTCCTGACTTTC.

V and J are TRBV15 and TRBJ1-1, with 9 bases aligning to TRBD1. The J segment lost 6 bases and the V segment lost 0 bases, leaving 5 bases of the junction unmatched. This CDR3 spans 15 amino acids. From germline, CDR1 is LNHNV and CDR2 YYDKDF (reference sequence). The CDR3 DNA reads as TGTGCCACCAGCAGAGATCATAGGGACAGGGCTGAAGCTTTCTTT. It yields the protein CATSRDHRDRAEAFF.

This clone was seen once. The chain links TRBV9 to TRBJ1-2, with a weak D call TRBD1 (5 bases). The CDR3 is 13 amino acids. The V end lost 4 bases, the J end lost 1 base, and 8 bases lay between the germline ends. Per germline, CDR1 SGDLS and CDR2 YYNGEE. The CDR3 is CASSPRDNYGYTF. CDR3 bases: TGTGCCAGCAGCCCCAGGGATAACTATGGCTACACCTTC.

V gene TRBV2 combines with J gene TRBJ2-2; D is possibly TRBD2 (7 bases). The CDR3 runs 15 residues. V was pared by 8 bases and J by 7 bases, with 20 bases between. The germline CDR1 and CDR2 sequences are SNHLY and FYNNEI. The CDR3 here is CASARAGAWGGELFF. In nucleotides, the CDR3 is TGTGCCAGCGCACGCGCGGGGGCCTGGGGCGGGGAGCTGTTTTTT.

This chain's CDR3 is CASTPSQTGLTEAFF. CDR3 bases: TGTGCCAGCACCCCCAGTCAAACAGGGCTGACTGAAGCTTTCTTT. The rearrangement uses TRBV6-5 and TRBJ1-1, with D maybe TRBD1 (6 bases). The ends were cut back, 7 bases at V and 5 bases at J, with 20 bases in the middle. Germline lookup yields CDR1 MNHEY and CDR2 SVGAGI. The CDR3 totals 15 residues.

This clone was seen a handful of times. The chain carries TRBV7-3 and TRBJ1-5, with a possible D match to TRBD1 (6 bases). Deletions cut 2 bases from V and 6 bases from J, with 17 bases between. The CDR3 is 16 residues long. Germline CDR1 is SGHTA and CDR2 is FQGTGA. CDR3 coding DNA: TGTGCCAGCAGCTTAGATAGCAGGGGTGTGTGTCAGCCCCAGCATTTT. Its translation: CASSLDSRGVCQPQHF.

This chain links TRBV4-1 with TRBJ2-3; D possibly corresponds to TRBD2 (5 bases). In germline, CDR1 is MGHRA, CDR2 YSYEKL. With 5 bases removed from V and 1 base from J, the gap between germline ends came to 16 bases. The CDR3 runs to 16 residues. The CDR3 spells CASSSLAIGGTDTQYF. CDR3 DNA sequence: TGCGCCAGCAGCTCTCTAGCAATTGGGGGCACAGATACGCAGTATTTT.

The rearrangement joins TRBV10-2 to TRBJ1-2; D is perhaps TRBD1 (6 bases). Germline CDR1 is WSHSY and CDR2 is SAAADI. V was shortened by 8 bases and J by 5 bases, with 15 bases between the two germline ends. CDR3 length: 13 amino acids. The CDR3 DNA follows: TGCGCCAGCTTGGACAGTCCTGGGTATGGCTACACCTTC. Protein sequence: CASLDSPGYGYTF.

This clone was counted a few times. The chain recombines TRBV27 with TRBJ2-5, with 8 nucleotides matching TRBD2. From germline, CDR1 is MNHEY and CDR2 SMNVEV (reference sequence). With V trimmed by 5 bases and J by 8 bases, 10 bases remained unmatched. The CDR3 spans 14 residues. This chain's CDR3 is CASSDSGVKKTQYF. CDR3 nucleotide sequence: TGTGCCAGCAGTGATAGCGGGGTCAAGAAAACCCAGTACTTC.

The chain combines TRBV30 with TRBJ1-6; 8 bases map to TRBD1. Trimming took 2 bases from V and 11 from J; bases not matched to a gene: 8. Germline lookup yields CDR1 GTSNPN and CDR2 SVGIG (reference sequence). This CDR3 contains 14 residues. CDR3 bases: TGTGCCTGGAGTCCGACAGGGGATCGTCCACCCCTCCACTTT. Protein sequence: CAWSPTGDRPPLHF. Using reference TRBV30 and TRBJ1-6 for the parts outside the CDR3, the full variable domain is SQTIHQWPATLVQPVGSPLSLECTVEGTSNPNLYWYRQAAGRGLQLLFYSVGIGQISSEVPQNLSASRPQDRQFILSSKKLLLSDSGFYLCAWSPTGDRPPLHFGNGTRLTVT.

The chain combines TRBV5-5 with TRBJ1-4; TRBD1 matches 9 bases. The V gene end was trimmed by 4 bases and the J gene end by 8 bases; junction bases not matched to a gene: 6. CDR3 length: 14 amino acids. The germline V gene has CDR1 SGHKS and CDR2 YYEKEE (reference sequence). The CDR3 reads CASSRGTGKEKLFF. CDR3 DNA: TGTGCCAGCAGCCGCGGGACAGGGAAAGAAAAACTGTTTTTT. The full variable domain, with the rest looked up from reference TRBV5-5 and TRBJ1-4, is DAGVTQSPTHLIKTRGQQVTLRCSPISGHKSVSWYQQVLGQGPQFIFQYYEKEERGRGNFPDRFSARQFPNYSSELNVNALLLGDSALYLCASSRGTGKEKLFFGSGTQLSVL.

The chain uses TRBV2 and TRBJ1-1; D gene uncertain. CDR3 length equals 13 residues. CDR1 and CDR2 (germline): SNHLY, FYNNEI. V lost 5 bases and J lost 4, with 11 bases in between. The CDR3 nucleotides read TGTGCCAGCAGTTCTCTCCAGGTCACTGAAGCTTTCTTT. It encodes CASSSLQVTEAFF.